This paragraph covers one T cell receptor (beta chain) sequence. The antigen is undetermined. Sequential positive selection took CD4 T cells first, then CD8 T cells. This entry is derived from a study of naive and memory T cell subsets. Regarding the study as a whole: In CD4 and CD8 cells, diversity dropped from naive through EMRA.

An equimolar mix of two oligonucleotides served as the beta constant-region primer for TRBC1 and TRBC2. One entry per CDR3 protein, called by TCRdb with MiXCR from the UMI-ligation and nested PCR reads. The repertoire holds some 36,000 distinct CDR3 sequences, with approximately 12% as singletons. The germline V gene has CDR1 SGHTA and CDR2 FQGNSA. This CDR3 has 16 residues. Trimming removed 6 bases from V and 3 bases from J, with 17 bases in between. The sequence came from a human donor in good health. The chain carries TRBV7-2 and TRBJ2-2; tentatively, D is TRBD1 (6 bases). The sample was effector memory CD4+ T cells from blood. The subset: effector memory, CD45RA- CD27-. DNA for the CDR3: TGTGCCAGCAGGAACGCGGCACAGGGCGACACCGGGGAGCTGTTTTTT. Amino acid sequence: CASRNAAQGDTGELFF.